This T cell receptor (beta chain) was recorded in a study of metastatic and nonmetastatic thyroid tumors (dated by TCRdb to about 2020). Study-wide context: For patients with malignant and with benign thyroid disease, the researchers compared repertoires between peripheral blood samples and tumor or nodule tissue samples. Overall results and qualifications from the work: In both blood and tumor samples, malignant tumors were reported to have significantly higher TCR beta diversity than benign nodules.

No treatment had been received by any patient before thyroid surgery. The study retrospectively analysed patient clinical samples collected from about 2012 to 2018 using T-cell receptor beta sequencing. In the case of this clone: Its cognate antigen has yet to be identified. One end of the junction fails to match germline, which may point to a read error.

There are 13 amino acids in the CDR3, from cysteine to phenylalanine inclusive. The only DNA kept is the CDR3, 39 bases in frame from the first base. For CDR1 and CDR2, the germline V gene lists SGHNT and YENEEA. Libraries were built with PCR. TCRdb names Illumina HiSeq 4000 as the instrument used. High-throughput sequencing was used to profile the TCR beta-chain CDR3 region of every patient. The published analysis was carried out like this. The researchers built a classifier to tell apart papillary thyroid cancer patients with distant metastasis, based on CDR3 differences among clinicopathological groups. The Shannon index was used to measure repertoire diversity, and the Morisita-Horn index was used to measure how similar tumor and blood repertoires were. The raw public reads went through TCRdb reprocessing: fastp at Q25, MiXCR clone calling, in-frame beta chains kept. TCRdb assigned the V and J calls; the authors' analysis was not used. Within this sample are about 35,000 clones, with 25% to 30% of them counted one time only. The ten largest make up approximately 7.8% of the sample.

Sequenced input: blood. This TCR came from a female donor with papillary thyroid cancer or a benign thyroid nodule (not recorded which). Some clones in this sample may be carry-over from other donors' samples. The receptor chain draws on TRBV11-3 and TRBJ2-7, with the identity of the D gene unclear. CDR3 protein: CANSLDFADEQYF. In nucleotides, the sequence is TGTGCCAACAGCTTAGATTTTGCGGACGAGCAGTACTTC.